The 20 T cell receptor beta chains presented below share a single source sample, sequenced in a study of PD-L1 blockade in urothelial cancer. The time point: pretreatment peripheral blood. Sequencing used immunoSEQ multiplex PCR; TCRdb keeps in-frame clones, though not all of them. This table holds some 38,000 clones, 85% found once. Sequencing used PBMCs, obtained around atezolizumab (anti-PD-L1) treatment. These receptors all stem from a man older than 75 with urothelial cancer.

This clone is medium-sized (0.01 to 0.1%) in the sample. The genes are TRBV4-1 and TRBJ2-7; 11 bases line up with TRBD1. This CDR3 comprises 19 residues. Trimming cost V 1 base and J 4 bases; bases outside gene matches: 15. Germline loops: CDR1 MGHRA, CDR2 YSYEKL. The CDR3 sequence: CASSQVRGGTGTGGYEQYF. The CDR3 region has the DNA TGCGCCAGCAGCCAAGTGCGGGGGGGTACCGGGACAGGGGGTTACGAGCAGTACTTC.

The J gene is TRBJ2-5, the V gene TRBV5-1; 8 bases fit TRBD2. Germline CDR1 reads SGHRS; CDR2 reads YFSETQ. V lost 0 bases to trimming and J lost 5 bases; unmatched junction nucleotides: 3. This CDR3 is 14 amino acids long. The CDR3 DNA is TGCGCCAGCAGCTTGGGGGGACTAGGGGAGACCCAGTACTTC. Translation: CASSLGGLGETQYF.

CDR3 sequence: CASSIQGGRELFF. Here the CDR3 DNA reads TGTGCCAGCAGCATTCAAGGAGGGAGGGAGCTGTTTTTT. The chain links TRBV7-2 to TRBJ2-2, with TRBD2 as a possible D gene (6 bases). In germline, CDR1 is SGHTA, CDR2 FQGNSA. This CDR3 is 13 amino acids long. V lost 5 bases, J lost 9 bases, and 13 bases lay in between. Filled out from reference TRBV7-2 and TRBJ2-2, the complete variable domain reads GAGVSQSPSNKVTEKGKDVELRCDPISGHTALYWYRQSLGQGLEFLIYFQGNSAPDKSGLPSDRFSAERTGGSVSTLTIQRTQQEDSAVYLCASSIQGGRELFFGEGSRLTVL.

V usage is TRBV11-3 and J usage is TRBJ2-7; 7 positions agree with TRBD1. V dropped 3 bases and J dropped 5; count of bases not matched to a gene: 10. Germline V gene sequence: CDR1 SGHNT, CDR2 YENEEA. The CDR3 extends over 15 amino acids. CDR3 bases: TGTGCCAGCAGCTTGACAGGGTCGTACCCAAACGAGCAGTACTTC. It specifies CASSLTGSYPNEQYF.

The chain carries TRBV6-5 and TRBJ2-1, with D possibly matching TRBD2 (6 bases). Trimming left V 4 bases short and J 10 bases short, with 14 bases between. This CDR3 region has 13 residues. Germline CDR1 is MNHEY and CDR2 is SVGAGI. The CDR3 nucleotides read TGTGCCAGCAGTTCGGGACTTGGCGGGGAGCAGTTCTTC. Amino acids: CASSSGLGGEQFF.

The chain is built from TRBV13 and TRBJ1-1; a weak D match, TRBD1 (6 bases). Per the germline V gene, CDR1 is PRHDT and CDR2 is FYEKMQ (reference sequence). This CDR3 contains 16 residues. Trimming removed 4 bases at V and 4 bases at J, with 19 bases between. The CDR3 nucleotides are TGTGCCAGCAGCTCATCCACCCCACAGGGAAGCACTGAAGCTTTCTTT. Translated: CASSSSTPQGSTEAFF. Looking up the rest from reference TRBV13 and TRBJ1-1 gives the full variable domain: AAGVIQSPRHLIKEKRETATLKCYPIPRHDTVYWYQQGPGQDPQFLISFYEKMQSDKGSIPDRFSAQQFSDYHSELNMSSLELGDSALYFCASSSSTPQGSTEAFFGQGTRLTVV.

V gene TRBV7-2 combines with J gene TRBJ2-7, with TRBD2 identical over 10 bases. This CDR3 region has 15 residues. In germline, CDR1 is SGHTA, CDR2 FQGNSA. V shed 6 bases and J 2 bases; nucleotides not matched to a gene: 7. The CDR3 DNA reads as TGTGCCAGCAGAGTGACTAGCGGGTTAACCTACGAGCAGTACTTC. The encoded protein is CASRVTSGLTYEQYF. The entire variable domain, with the rest obtained from reference TRBV7-2 and TRBJ2-7, is as follows: GAGVSQSPSNKVTEKGKDVELRCDPISGHTALYWYRQSLGQGLEFLIYFQGNSAPDKSGLPSDRFSAERTGGSVSTLTIQRTQQEDSAVYLCASRVTSGLTYEQYFGPGTRLTVT.

The chain is built from TRBV7-9 and TRBJ2-1; the D gene is possibly TRBD2 (5 bases). The length of the CDR3 is 15 residues. The germline V and J ends were trimmed by 3 bases and 4 bases, with 13 bases remaining between them. Germline CDR1 and CDR2: SEHNR and FQNEAQ (reference sequence). The CDR3, as DNA: TGTGCCAGCAGCTTCGGACTCACCGGTTACAATGAGCAGTTCTTC. This codes for CASSFGLTGYNEQFF. The variable domain in full, with the rest retrieved from reference TRBV7-9 and TRBJ2-1, is DTGVSQNPRHKITKRGQNVTFRCDPISEHNRLYWYRQTLGQGPEFLTYFQNEAQLEKSRLLSDRFSAERPKGSFSTLEIQRTEQGDSAMYLCASSFGLTGYNEQFFGPGTRLTVL.

The chain has TRBV6-6 and TRBJ1-2, with a tentative D call TRBD1 (6 bases). The germline CDR1 and CDR2 sequences are MNHNY and SVGAGI (reference sequence). The CDR3 consists of 15 residues. Trimming stripped 5 bases from V and 4 bases from J, with 17 bases between. The CDR3 spells CASSPWTAEGYGYTF. Written as DNA, the CDR3 is TGTGCCAGCAGTCCTTGGACAGCCGAGGGCTATGGCTACACCTTC.

The J gene is TRBJ2-3, the V gene TRBV7-2; D is uncertain. The germline V gene has CDR1 SGHTA and CDR2 FQGNSA. V was cut by 10 bases and J by 3 bases, with 14 bases left in between. The CDR3 covers 13 residues. CDR3 DNA sequence: TGTGCCACCAGGATGACAAGTACAGATACGCAGTATTTT. It codes for CATRMTSTDTQYF.

This chain joins TRBV28 and TRBJ2-2; D is unresolved. V lost 5 bases to trimming and J lost 1 base, with 14 bases between them. CDR1 MDHEN and CDR2 SYDVKM come from the germline V gene. The length of the CDR3 is 16 residues. The CDR3 bases are TGTGCCAGCAGTCCGCCAACCCGGGTGAACACCGGGGAGCTGTTTTTT. Protein product: CASSPPTRVNTGELFF.

Here the CDR3 reads CASSYERGSYEQYF. For the CDR3, the DNA is TGTGCCAGCAGTTACGAAAGGGGTTCCTACGAGCAGTACTTC. The chain couples TRBV6-6 to TRBJ2-7; D possibly corresponds to TRBD1 (5 bases). Germline CDR1 reads MNHNY; CDR2 reads SVGAGI (reference sequence). V was shortened by 2 bases and J by 1 base, with 9 bases between the two germline ends. The CDR3 has 14 amino acids.

The genes are TRBV12-2 and TRBJ2-3; the D call of TRBD2 is as the table states it, not checked on the DNA. TRBV12-2 is designated a pseudogene. There are 14 residues in the CDR3. The CDR3, as DNA: TGTGCAAGTCGGTCTAGCGGGAGTGTAGATACGCAGTATTTT. Protein: CASRSSGSVDTQYF.

The V and J genes are TRBV7-2 and TRBJ1-5, with D possibly TRBD1 on 5 matching bases. Trimming removed 6 bases from V and 2 bases from J, with 8 bases in between. Germline V lookup: CDR1 SGHTA, CDR2 FQGNSA. The CDR3 is 13 residues long. CDR3 amino acids: CASSRGGNQPQHF. DNA of the CDR3: TGTGCCAGCAGTAGGGGCGGCAATCAGCCCCAGCATTTT.

This clone occurred a few times. The chain carries TRBV6-1 and TRBJ2-7; possibly TRBD1 for D (6 bases). Deletions cut 6 bases from V and 3 bases from J, with 12 bases between. CDR1 MNHNS and CDR2 SASEGT come from the germline V gene. The CDR3 consists of 13 residues. The CDR3 DNA reads as TGTGCCAGCAGAGCCGGGACATACTACGAGCAGTACTTC. Amino acids: CASRAGTYYEQYF.

This clone was detected only once. The gene calls are TRBV18 and TRBJ1-4, with D perhaps matching TRBD1 (5 bases). The CDR3 runs 15 residues. Germline CDR1 and CDR2: KGHSH and LQKENI. V shed 4 bases and J shed 6 bases, with 15 bases lying between them. CDR3 in DNA: TGTGCCAGCTCACGTTCAGGGTACATAGATGAAAAACTGTTTTTT. It specifies CASSRSGYIDEKLFF.

The chain combines TRBV19 with TRBJ2-6, with a weak D call TRBD2 (6 bases). The CDR3 sequence is 14 residues long. V shed 3 bases and J shed 4 bases, with 7 bases lying between them. The germline V gene encodes CDR1 LNHDA and CDR2 SQIVND (reference sequence). CDR3: CASSMAGGANVLTF. The DNA for the CDR3 is TGTGCCAGTAGTATGGCGGGGGGGGCCAACGTCCTGACTTTC. The full variable domain, rest sourced from reference TRBV19 and TRBJ2-6, is DGGITQSPKYLFRKEGQNVTLSCEQNLNHDAMYWYRQDPGQGLRLIYYSQIVNDFQKGDIAEGYSVSREKKESFPLTVTSAQKNPTAFYLCASSMAGGANVLTFGAGSRLTVL.

CDR3 nucleotides: TGTGCCGGTCGACTCGGAAGAAGGGGTTCGGAGACCCAGTACTTC. Its protein product is CAGRLGRRGSETQYF. This rearrangement joins TRBV2 to TRBJ2-5, with D tentatively TRBD1 (5 bases). Germline CDR1 is SNHLY and CDR2 is FYNNEI. Trimming left V 11 bases short and J 5 bases short, with 24 bases between. The CDR3 is made up of 15 amino acids.

The table lists this clone with a count of one. The J gene is TRBJ2-3, the V gene TRBV2, with D possibly matching TRBD2 (5 bases). V dropped 6 bases and J dropped 4 bases, with 8 bases sitting between them. Germline V lookup: CDR1 SNHLY, CDR2 FYNNEI. The CDR3 consists of 12 residues. CDR3 nucleotides: TGTGCCAGCAGGATGGAGGCAGATACGCAGTATTTT. It is translated as CASRMEADTQYF.

This chain uses TRBV5-3 with TRBJ1-2; tentative D call: TRBD1 (6 bases). TRBV5-3 qualifies as an ORF whose function is uncertain. CDR3 length: 12 amino acids. Trimming took 0 bases from V and 7 from J, leaving 7 bases between them. The CDR3 loop is CARSLAGAGYTF. The CDR3 coding sequence is TGTGCCAGAAGCTTGGCAGGGGCTGGCTACACCTTC.